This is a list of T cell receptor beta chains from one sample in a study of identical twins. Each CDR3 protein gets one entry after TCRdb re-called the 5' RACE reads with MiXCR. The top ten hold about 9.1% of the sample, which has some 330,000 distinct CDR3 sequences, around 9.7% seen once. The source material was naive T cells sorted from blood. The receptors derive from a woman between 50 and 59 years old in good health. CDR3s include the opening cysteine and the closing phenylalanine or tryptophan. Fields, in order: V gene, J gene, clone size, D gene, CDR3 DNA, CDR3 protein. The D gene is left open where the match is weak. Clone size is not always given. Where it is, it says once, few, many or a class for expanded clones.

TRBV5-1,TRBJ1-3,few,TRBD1,TGCGCCAGCAGCCCCGGGACAGGGGTCTCTGGAAACACCATATATTTT,CASSPGTGVSGNTIYF
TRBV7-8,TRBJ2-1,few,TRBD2,TGTGCCAGCGGACTAGCGGAATTATTGAGCTCCTACAATGAGCAGTTCTTC,CASGLAELLSSYNEQFF
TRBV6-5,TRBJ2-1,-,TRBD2,TGTGCCAGCAGTAGTGGCGGGGGCTACAATGAGCAGTTCTTC,CASSSGGGYNEQFF
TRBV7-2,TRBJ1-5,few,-,TGTGCCAGCAGCTCTACTGGGTGGGTTCAGCCCCAGCATTTT,CASSSTGWVQPQHF
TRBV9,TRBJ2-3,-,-,TGTGCCAGCAGCGTAGTAGTGAGCACAGATACGCAGTATTTT,CASSVVVSTDTQYF
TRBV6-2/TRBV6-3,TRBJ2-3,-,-,TGTGCCAGCAGAACCGGATCAGCCCTCAGGAGGCAGTATTTT,CASRTGSALRRQYF
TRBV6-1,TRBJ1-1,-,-,TGTGCCAGCAGTGAAGGGGCATACTACACTGAAGCTTTCTTT,CASSEGAYYTEAFF
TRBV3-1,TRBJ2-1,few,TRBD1,TGTGCCAGCAGCCCACAGGGGGCGCTGGGCAATGAGCAGTTCTTC,CASSPQGALGNEQFF
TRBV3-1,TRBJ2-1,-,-,TGTGCCAGCAGCCCGAGACTAGGTTCCCCGGCCTACAATGAGCAGTTCTTC,CASSPRLGSPAYNEQFF
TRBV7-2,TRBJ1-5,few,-,TGTGCCAGCAGCTTAGGGGCAGGACCAAATCAGCCCCAGCATTTT,CASSLGAGPNQPQHF
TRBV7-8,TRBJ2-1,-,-,TGTGCCAGCAGAATCGGACAGTTCAATGAGCAGTTCTTC,CASRIGQFNEQFF
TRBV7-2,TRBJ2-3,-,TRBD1,TGTGCCAGCAGCTTAGGGGGACAGGGGGTTGATACGCAGTATTTT,CASSLGGQGVDTQYF
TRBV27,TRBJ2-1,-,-,TGTGCGGTCCGAGGGCCCCATGAGCAGTTCTTC,CAVRGPHEQFF
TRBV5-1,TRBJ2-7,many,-,TGCGCCAGCAGCTTGGCCGGGGGATACTACGAGCAGTACTTC,CASSLAGGYYEQYF
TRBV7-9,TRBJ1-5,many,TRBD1,TGTGCCAGCAGCCAAGACAGGGAATTTAATCAGCCCCAGCATTTT,CASSQDREFNQPQHF
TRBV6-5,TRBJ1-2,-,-,TGTGCCAGCAAACAGGGAAACTATGGCTACACCTTC,CASKQGNYGYTF
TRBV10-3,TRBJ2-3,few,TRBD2,TGTGCCATCAGTGACGGACTAGCGGGAGGGCAGTATTTT,CAISDGLAGGQYF
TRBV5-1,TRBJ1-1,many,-,TGCGCCAGCAGCCCCAGGGTGACAGCCATGAACACTGAAGCTTTCTTT,CASSPRVTAMNTEAFF
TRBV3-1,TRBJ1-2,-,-,TGTGCCAGCCGTAAAGACACAGCAAACTATGGCTACACCTTC,CASRKDTANYGYTF
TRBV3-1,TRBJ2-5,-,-,TGTGCCAGCAGCCAAGAGGAGGAGCTCCAAGAGACCCAGTACTTC,CASSQEEELQETQYF
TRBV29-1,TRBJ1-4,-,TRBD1,TGCAGCGCTGGTAGGGGGACAGCAAATGAAAAACTGTTTTTT,CSAGRGTANEKLFF
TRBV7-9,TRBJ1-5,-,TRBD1,TGTGCCAGCAGCCCGACCAAAGGGACAGGGGGTCAGCCCCAGCATTTT,CASSPTKGTGGQPQHF
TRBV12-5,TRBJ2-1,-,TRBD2,TGTGCTAGTGGTTTTGGGGGAGGGCTGTCGCATGAGCAGTTCTTC,CASGFGGGLSHEQFF
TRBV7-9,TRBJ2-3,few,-,TGTGCCAGCAGCCTTACCTCGGACTACACAGATACGCAGTATTTT,CASSLTSDYTDTQYF
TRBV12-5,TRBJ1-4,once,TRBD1,TGTGCTAGTGGTTTGGGGGACAGCAATGAAAAACTGTTTTTT,CASGLGDSNEKLFF
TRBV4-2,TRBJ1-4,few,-,TGTGCCAGCAGCCAAGACTCGGGGCCCCAAAAACTGTTTTTT,CASSQDSGPQKLFF
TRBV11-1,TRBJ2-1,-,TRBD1,TGTGCCAGCAGCCCCCAGGACAGGGGGCGTGAATGGGATGAGCAGTTCTTC,CASSPQDRGREWDEQFF
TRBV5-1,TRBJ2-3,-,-,TGCGCCAGCAGCTCGAACACAGGGCGGTCGTTGACGCAGTATTTT,CASSSNTGRSLTQYF
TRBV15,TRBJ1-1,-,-,TGTGCCACCAGACGCCTAGATGAAGCTTTCTTT,CATRRLDEAFF
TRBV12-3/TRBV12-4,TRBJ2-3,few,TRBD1,TGTGCCAGCAGCCCCTCTCGACAGGGGGTCGCAGATACGCAGTATTTT,CASSPSRQGVADTQYF
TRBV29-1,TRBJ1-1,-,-,TGCAGCGTTGAACCCCCGGCGGAGACTGAAGCTTTCTTT,CSVEPPAETEAFF
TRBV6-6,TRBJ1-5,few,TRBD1,TGTGCCAGCAGTTACCGGGACAGGGGAGGTAATCAGCCCCAGCATTTT,CASSYRDRGGNQPQHF
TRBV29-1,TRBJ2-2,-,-,TGCAGCGCTGGAAGTCACGCGAACACCGGGGAGCTGTTTTTT,CSAGSHANTGELFF
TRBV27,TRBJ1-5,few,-,TGTGCCAGCAGTTTAGGGCCCAATAGCAATCAGCCCCAGCATTTT,CASSLGPNSNQPQHF
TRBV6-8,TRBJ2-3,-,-,TGTGCCAGCAGTCGAAGCAGGACTAGCACAGATACGCAGTATTTT,CASSRSRTSTDTQYF
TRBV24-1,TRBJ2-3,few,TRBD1,TGTGCCACCAGTGATCCACGGGACAGCCACACAGATACGCAGTATTTT,CATSDPRDSHTDTQYF
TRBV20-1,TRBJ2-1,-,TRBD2,TGCAGTGCTAGAGACCCAGCGGGAGTTACCTACAATGAGCAGTTCTTC,CSARDPAGVTYNEQFF
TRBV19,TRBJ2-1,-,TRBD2,TGTGCCAGTAGTATCCGTGGGCGGGAGAACTACAATGAGCAGTTCTTC,CASSIRGRENYNEQFF
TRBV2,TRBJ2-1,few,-,TGTGCCAGCAGTGATTCGGGGCTTGGTGAGCAGTTCTTC,CASSDSGLGEQFF
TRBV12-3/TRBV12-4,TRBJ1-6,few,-,TGTGCCAGCAGTCGGGGGGGTTCACCCCTCCACTTT,CASSRGGSPLHF
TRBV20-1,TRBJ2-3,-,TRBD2,TGCAGTGCTAGTGTCGGGAGGGCCAAAGATACGCAGTATTTT,CSASVGRAKDTQYF
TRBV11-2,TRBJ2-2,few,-,TGTGCCAGCAGCTTAACAGACGGCCCGAACACCGGGGAGCTGTTTTTT,CASSLTDGPNTGELFF
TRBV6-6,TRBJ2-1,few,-,TGTGCCAGCACTCGGGCGGGCTATGAGCAGTTCTTC,CASTRAGYEQFF